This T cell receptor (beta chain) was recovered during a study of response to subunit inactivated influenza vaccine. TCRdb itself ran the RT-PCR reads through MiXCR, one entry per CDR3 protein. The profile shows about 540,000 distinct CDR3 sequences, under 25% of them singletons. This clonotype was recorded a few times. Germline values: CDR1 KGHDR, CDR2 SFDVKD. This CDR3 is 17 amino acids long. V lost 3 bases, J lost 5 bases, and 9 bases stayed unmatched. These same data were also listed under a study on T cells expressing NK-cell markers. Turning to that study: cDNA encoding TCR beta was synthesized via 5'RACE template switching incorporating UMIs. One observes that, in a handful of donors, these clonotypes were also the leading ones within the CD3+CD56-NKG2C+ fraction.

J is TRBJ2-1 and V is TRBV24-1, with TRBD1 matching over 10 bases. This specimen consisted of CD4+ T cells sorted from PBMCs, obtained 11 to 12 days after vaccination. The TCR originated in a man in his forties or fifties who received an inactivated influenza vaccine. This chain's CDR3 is CATSDPNLGQGNNEQFF. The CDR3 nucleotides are TGTGCCACCAGTGATCCCAATCTGGGACAGGGGAACAATGAGCAGTTCTTC.